This TCR beta chain originates from a study of T cell changes during pregnancy in multiple sclerosis. The CDR3 length is 14 residues. V was clipped by 5 bases and J by 7 bases, with 12 bases between them. The germline gives CDR1 MNHEY, CDR2 SVGAGI. This table comes from immunoSEQ multiplex PCR, and its TCRdb copy is limited to in-frame clones, with some not included. The sample holds 70,000 to 80,000 clones, around 85% seen once. V gene TRBV6-5 combines with J gene TRBJ1-6, with unresolved D. The clonotype was recovered from a female donor with multiple sclerosis, enrolled in a pregnancy study. The sequences come from peripheral blood, collected before pregnancy. For the CDR3, the DNA is TGTGCCAGCAGTAGGGAGTTCGGGAATTCACCCCTCCACTTT. Translation: CASSREFGNSPLHF.